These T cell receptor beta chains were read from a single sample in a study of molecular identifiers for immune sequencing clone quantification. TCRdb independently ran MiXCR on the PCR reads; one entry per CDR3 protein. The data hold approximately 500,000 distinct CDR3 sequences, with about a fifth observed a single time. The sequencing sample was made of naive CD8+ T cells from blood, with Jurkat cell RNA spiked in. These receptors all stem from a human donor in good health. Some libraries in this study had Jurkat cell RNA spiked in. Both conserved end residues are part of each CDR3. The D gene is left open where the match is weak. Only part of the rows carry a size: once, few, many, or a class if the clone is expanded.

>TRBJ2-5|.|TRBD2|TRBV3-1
CASSQDRGSGGYQETQYF
TGTGCCAGCAGCCAAGATCGAGGCAGCGGGGGGTACCAAGAGACCCAGTACTTC
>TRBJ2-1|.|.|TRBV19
CASSIGGSEQFF
TGTGCCAGTAGTATAGGGGGGAGTGAGCAGTTCTTC
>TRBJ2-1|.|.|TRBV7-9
CASSPSFSSSYNEQFF
TGTGCCAGCAGCCCGAGTTTCTCGAGCTCCTACAATGAGCAGTTCTTC
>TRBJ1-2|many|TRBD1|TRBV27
CASSLVGQGSLTHGYTF
TGTGCCAGCAGTCTCGTAGGACAGGGGTCCCTCACCCATGGCTACACCTTC
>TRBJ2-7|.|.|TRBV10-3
CAISGWESDEQYF
TGTGCCATCAGTGGTTGGGAGTCCGACGAGCAGTACTTC
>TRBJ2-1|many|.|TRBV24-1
CATSGLGNEQFF
TGTGCCACCAGTGGTTTGGGCAATGAGCAGTTCTTC
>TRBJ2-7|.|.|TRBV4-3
CASSQDLGPYEQYF
TGCGCCAGCAGCCAAGATCTGGGGCCTTACGAGCAGTACTTC
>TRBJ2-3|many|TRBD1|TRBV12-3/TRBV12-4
CASSFTGEFTDTQYF
TGTGCCAGCAGTTTCACAGGGGAGTTCACAGATACGCAGTATTTT
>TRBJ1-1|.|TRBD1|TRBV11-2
CASTLGQTNTEAFF
TGTGCCAGCACCTTGGGACAGACGAACACTGAAGCTTTCTTT
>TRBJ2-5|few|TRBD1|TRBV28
CASSLRRTGQETQYF
TGTGCCAGCAGTTTACGTCGGACAGGGCAGGAGACCCAGTACTTC
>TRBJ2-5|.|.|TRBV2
CASAGFGRQETQYF
TGTGCCTCCGCGGGGTTCGGTCGACAAGAGACCCAGTACTTC
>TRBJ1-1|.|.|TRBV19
CASSIRASTEAFF
TGTGCCAGTAGTATAAGGGCATCAACTGAAGCTTTCTTT
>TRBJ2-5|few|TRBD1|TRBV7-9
CASSATPGQDKETQYF
TGTGCCAGCAGCGCAACCCCCGGACAGGATAAAGAGACCCAGTACTTC
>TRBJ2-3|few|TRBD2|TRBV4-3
CASSPDSGGAVTQYF
TGCGCCAGCAGCCCGGATAGCGGGGGGGCGGTTACGCAGTATTTT
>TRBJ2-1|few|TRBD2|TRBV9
CASSGLASEQFF
TGTGCCAGCAGTGGACTAGCGAGTGAGCAGTTCTTC
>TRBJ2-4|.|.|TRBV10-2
CASSEWDWAKNIQYF
TGCGCCAGCAGTGAGTGGGACTGGGCCAAAAACATTCAGTACTTC
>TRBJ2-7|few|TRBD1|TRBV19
CATQGAVNPYEQYF
TGTGCCACCCAGGGGGCCGTTAACCCCTACGAGCAGTACTTC
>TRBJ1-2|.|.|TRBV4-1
CASSRNGNNYGYTF
TGCGCCAGCTCAAGGAACGGGAATAACTATGGCTACACCTTC
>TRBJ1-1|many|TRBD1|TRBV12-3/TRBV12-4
CASSLGTANTEAFF
TGTGCCAGCAGTCTCGGGACAGCGAACACTGAAGCTTTCTTT
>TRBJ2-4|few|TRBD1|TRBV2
CASSFPRQGALSKNIQYF
TGTGCCAGCAGTTTCCCCAGACAGGGGGCGTTGAGCAAAAACATTCAGTACTTC
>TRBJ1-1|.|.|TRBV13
CASSLGLAGTEALF
TGTGCCAGCAGCTTAGGCCTGGCCGGGACTGAAGCTCTCTTT
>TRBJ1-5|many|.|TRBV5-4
CASSVRYSNQPQHF
TGTGCCAGCAGCGTAAGGTATAGCAATCAGCCCCAGCATTTT
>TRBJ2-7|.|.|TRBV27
CASSSTRGSWYEQYF
TGTGCCAGCAGCTCTACTAGGGGGAGTTGGTACGAGCAGTACTTC
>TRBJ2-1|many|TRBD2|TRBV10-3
CAISESGGSSYNEQFF
TGTGCCATCAGTGAGTCGGGCGGGAGCTCCTACAATGAGCAGTTCTTC
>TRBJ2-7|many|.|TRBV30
CAWSVDVWGSDEQYF
TGTGCCTGGAGTGTAGACGTATGGGGGAGCGACGAGCAGTACTTC
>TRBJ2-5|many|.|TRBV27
CASSPLRTGQETQYF
TGTGCCAGCAGTCCTCTTCGGACTGGGCAAGAGACCCAGTACTTC
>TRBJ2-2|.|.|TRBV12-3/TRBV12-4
CAILSSPGAEELFF
TGTGCCATCCTATCTAGTCCGGGAGCCGAGGAGCTGTTTTTT
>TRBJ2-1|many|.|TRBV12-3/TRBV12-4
CASSFRQLVGQFF
TGTGCCAGCAGTTTCCGACAGCTTGTAGGGCAGTTCTTC
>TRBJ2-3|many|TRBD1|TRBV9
CASSVATGGSGTDTQYF
TGTGCCAGCAGCGTAGCTACAGGGGGTAGCGGCACAGATACGCAGTATTTT
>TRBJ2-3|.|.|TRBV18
CASSSPGRSTDTQYF
TGTGCCAGCTCATCACCGGGACGCTCAACAGATACGCAGTATTTT
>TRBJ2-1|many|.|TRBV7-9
CASSSYPVGNEQFF
TGTGCCAGCAGCTCGTACCCCGTCGGGAATGAGCAGTTCTTC
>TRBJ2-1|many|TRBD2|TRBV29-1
CSVTSGGINEQFF
TGCAGCGTGACTAGCGGGGGGATTAATGAGCAGTTCTTC
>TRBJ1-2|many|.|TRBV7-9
CASSYSTENGYTF
TGTGCCAGCAGTTATTCAACCGAGAATGGCTACACCTTC
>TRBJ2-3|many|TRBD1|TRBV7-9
CASSRSAGQGVPDTQYF
TGTGCCAGCAGCCGATCGGCCGGACAGGGTGTCCCAGATACGCAGTATTTT
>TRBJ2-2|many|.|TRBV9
CASSQESGELFF
TGTGCCAGCAGCCAAGAAAGCGGGGAGCTGTTTTTT
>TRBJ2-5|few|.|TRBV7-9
CASSSPLDQETQYF
TGTGCCAGCAGCTCACCCCTGGACCAAGAGACCCAGTACTTC
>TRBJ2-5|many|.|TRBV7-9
CASSPYTGGETQYF
TGTGCCAGCAGCCCCTACACCGGGGGAGAGACCCAGTACTTC
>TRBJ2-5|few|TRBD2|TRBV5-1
CASSLDSGGQETQYF
TGCGCCAGCAGCTTAGATAGCGGGGGGCAAGAGACCCAGTACTTC
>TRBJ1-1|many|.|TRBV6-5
CASSYSGVNTEAFF
TGTGCCAGCAGTTATTCAGGGGTGAACACTGAAGCTTTCTTT
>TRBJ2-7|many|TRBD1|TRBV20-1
CSTLDRGVYEQYF
TGCAGTACCTTGGACAGGGGGGTATACGAGCAGTACTTC
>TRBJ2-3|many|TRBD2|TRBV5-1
CASSWGGIPTPTDTQYF
TGCGCCAGCAGCTGGGGGGGGATTCCAACCCCCACAGATACGCAGTATTTT
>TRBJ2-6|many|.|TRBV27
CASSLSPSGANVLTF
TGTGCCAGCAGTTTATCGCCATCTGGGGCCAACGTCCTGACTTTC
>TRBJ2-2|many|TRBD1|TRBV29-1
CSVEMGTGVRGELFF
TGCAGCGTTGAAATGGGGACAGGGGTTCGTGGGGAGCTGTTTTTT
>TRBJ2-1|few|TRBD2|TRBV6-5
CASSPSLAGGIGEQFF
TGTGCCAGCAGCCCTTCTCTAGCGGGAGGCATCGGTGAGCAGTTCTTC
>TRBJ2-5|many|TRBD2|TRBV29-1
CSVNGLARSSETQYF
TGCAGCGTTAACGGACTAGCAAGATCGTCCGAGACCCAGTACTTC
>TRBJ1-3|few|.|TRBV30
CAWDEHPGNTIYF
TGTGCCTGGGATGAGCATCCTGGAAACACCATATATTTT
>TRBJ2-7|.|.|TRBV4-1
CASSQEGGGWYEQYF
TGCGCCAGCAGCCAAGAAGGGGGGGGCTGGTACGAGCAGTACTTC
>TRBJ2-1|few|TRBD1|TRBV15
CATTAGGHNEQFF
TGTGCCACCACGGCAGGGGGACACAATGAGCAGTTCTTC
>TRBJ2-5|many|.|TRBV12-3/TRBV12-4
CASSLLSGQNVQETQYF
TGTGCCAGCAGTTTACTTTCCGGACAGAACGTACAAGAGACCCAGTACTTC
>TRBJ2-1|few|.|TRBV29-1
CSVGGDNNEQFF
TGCAGCGTTGGGGGGGATAACAATGAGCAGTTCTTC
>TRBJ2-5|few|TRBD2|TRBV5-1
CASSFPAGTSAPPGRETQYF
TGCGCCAGCAGCTTCCCGGCGGGGACTAGCGCCCCGCCGGGCAGGGAGACCCAGTACTTC